This T cell receptor (beta chain) stems from a study of blood T cell repertoires in COVID-19. V gave up 3 bases and J gave up 6 bases; unmatched junction bases: 5. This CDR3 is 14 amino acids long. Germline V gene sequence: CDR1 LGHNA, CDR2 YNFKEQ. Sequencing was performed with immunoSEQ multiplex PCR; in TCRdb, only in-frame clones are kept and a portion is missing. The data contain 470,000 or so clones, 70% to 90% of them singletons. Material: PBMCs or T cells enriched from blood (not recorded which). The chain combines TRBV4-2 with TRBJ1-2; TRBD1 matches at 9 bases. This sequence originates from a woman aged 18-29 years with acute COVID-19. The CDR3 region has the DNA TGTGCCAGCAGCCACCCGGGGACAGGGAATGGCTACACCTTC. Its translation is CASSHPGTGNGYTF.